A single T cell receptor (beta chain) is shown here with its context. This entry is derived from a study of blood T cell repertoires in COVID-19. Trimming took 4 bases from V and 1 from J, leaving 7 bases between them. CDR1 and CDR2 from the germline V gene are MDHEN and SYDVKM. The CDR3 has 14 residues. Profiled with immunoSEQ multiplex PCR; TCRdb holds only in-frame clones, not every one. The data show approximately 250,000 clones, more than 85% seen once. This TCR was sampled from a woman aged 25 to 39 who had recovered from COVID-19. The sequenced material came from PBMCs or T cells enriched from blood (not recorded which). The chain is built from TRBV28 and TRBJ2-2; a possible D gene is TRBD1 (5 bases). This CDR3 is CASSWQGNTGELFF. In nucleotides, the CDR3 is TGTGCCAGCAGTTGGCAGGGGAACACCGGGGAGCTGTTTTTT.